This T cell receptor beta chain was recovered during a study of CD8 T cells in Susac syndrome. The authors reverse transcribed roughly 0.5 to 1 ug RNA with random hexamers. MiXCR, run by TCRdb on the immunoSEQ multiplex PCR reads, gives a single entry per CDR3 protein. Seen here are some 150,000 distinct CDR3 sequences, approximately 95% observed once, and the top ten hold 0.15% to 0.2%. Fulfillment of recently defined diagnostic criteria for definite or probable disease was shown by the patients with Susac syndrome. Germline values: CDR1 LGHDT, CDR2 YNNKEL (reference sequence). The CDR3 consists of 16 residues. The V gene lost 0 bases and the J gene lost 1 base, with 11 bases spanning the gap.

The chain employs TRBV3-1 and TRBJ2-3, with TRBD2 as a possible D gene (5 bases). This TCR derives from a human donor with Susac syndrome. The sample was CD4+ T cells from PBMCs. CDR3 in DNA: TGTGCCAGCAGCCAAGATCGACGGGGAGGCACAGATACGCAGTATTTT. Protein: CASSQDRRGGTDTQYF.